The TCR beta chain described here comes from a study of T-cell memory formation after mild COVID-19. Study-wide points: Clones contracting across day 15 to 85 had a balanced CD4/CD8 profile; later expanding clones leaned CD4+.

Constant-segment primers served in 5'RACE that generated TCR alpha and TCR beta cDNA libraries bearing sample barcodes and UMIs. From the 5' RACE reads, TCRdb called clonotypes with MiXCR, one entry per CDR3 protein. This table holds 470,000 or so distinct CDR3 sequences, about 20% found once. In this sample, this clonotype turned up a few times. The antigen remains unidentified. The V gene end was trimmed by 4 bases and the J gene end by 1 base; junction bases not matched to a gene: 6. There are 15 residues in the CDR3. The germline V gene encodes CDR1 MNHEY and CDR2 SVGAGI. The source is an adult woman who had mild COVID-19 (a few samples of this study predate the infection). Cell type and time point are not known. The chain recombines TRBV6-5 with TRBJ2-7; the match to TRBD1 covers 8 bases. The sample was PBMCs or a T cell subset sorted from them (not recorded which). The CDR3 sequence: CASSWTGTGSYEQYF. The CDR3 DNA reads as TGTGCCAGCAGTTGGACCGGGACAGGATCCTACGAGCAGTACTTC.